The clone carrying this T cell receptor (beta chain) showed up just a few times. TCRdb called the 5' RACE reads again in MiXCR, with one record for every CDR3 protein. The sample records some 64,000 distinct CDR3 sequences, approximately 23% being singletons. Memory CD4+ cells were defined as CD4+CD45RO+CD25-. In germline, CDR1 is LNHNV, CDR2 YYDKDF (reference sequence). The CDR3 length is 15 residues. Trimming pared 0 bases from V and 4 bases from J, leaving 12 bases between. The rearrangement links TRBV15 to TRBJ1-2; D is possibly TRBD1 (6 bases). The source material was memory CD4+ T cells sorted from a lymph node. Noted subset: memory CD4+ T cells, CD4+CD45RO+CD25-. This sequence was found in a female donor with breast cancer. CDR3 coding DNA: TGTGCCACCAGCAGAGAGGGGGCGAGTAGCTATGGCTACACCTTC. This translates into CATSREGASSYGYTF.